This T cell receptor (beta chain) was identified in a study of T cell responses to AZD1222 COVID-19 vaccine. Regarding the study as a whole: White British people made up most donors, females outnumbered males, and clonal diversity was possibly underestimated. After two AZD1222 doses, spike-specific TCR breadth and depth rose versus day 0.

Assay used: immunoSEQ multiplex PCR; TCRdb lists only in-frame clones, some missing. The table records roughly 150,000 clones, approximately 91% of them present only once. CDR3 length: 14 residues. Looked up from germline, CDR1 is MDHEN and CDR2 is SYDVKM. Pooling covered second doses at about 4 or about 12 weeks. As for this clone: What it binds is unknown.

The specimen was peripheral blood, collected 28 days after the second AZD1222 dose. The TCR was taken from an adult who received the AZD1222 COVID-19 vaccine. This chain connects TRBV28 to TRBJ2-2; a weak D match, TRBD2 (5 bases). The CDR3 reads CSKPRGKFTGELFF. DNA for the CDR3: TGTTCCAAGCCCCGGGGAAAATTCACCGGGGAGCTGTTTTTT.